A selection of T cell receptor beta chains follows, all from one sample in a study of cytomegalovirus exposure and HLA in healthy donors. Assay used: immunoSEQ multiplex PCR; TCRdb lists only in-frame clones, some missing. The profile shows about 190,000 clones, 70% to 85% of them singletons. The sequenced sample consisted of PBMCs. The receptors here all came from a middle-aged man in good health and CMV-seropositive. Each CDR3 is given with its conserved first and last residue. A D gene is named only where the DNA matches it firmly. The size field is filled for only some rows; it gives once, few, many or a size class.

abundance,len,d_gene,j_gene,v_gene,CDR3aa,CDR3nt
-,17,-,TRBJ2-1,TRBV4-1,CASSQDSQLFVYNEQFF,TGCGCCAGCAGCCAAGATTCCCAACTATTTGTCTACAATGAGCAGTTCTTC
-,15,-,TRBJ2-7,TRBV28,CASSLSQRSSYEQYF,TGTGCCAGCAGTTTATCCCAGCGGAGCTCCTACGAGCAGTACTTC
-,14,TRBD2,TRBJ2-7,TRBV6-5,CASSPQRDFYEQYF,TGTGCCAGCAGTCCTCAGCGGGACTTCTACGAGCAGTACTTC
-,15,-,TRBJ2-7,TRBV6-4,CASSEGAGNSYEQYF,TGTGCCAGCAGTGAAGGGGCAGGCAACTCCTACGAGCAGTACTTC
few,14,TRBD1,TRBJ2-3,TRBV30,CAWTSGTGTDTQYF,TGTGCCTGGACCTCCGGGACAGGCACAGATACGCAGTATTTT
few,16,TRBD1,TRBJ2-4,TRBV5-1,CASSLETGKAKNIQYF,TGCGCCAGCAGCTTGGAGACAGGGAAAGCCAAAAACATTCAGTACTTC
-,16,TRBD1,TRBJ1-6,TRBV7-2,CASSLDQTGTNSPLHF,TGTGCCAGCAGCTTAGATCAGACAGGGACTAATTCACCCCTCCACTTT
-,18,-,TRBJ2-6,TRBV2,CASSSWAGLLSGANVLTF,TGTGCCAGCAGCTCATGGGCAGGCCTCCTCTCTGGGGCCAACGTCCTGACTTTC
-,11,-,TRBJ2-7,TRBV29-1,CSVENTYEQYF,TGCAGCGTTGAAAACACCTACGAGCAGTACTTC
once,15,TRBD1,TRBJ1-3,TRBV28,CASTAGQSSGNTIYF,TGTGCCAGCACCGCGGGACAGAGCTCTGGAAACACCATATATTTT
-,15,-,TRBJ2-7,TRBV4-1,CASSQVHDLPYEQYF,TGCGCCAGCAGCCAAGTTCACGACTTGCCCTACGAGCAGTACTTC
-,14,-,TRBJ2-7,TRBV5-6,CASSLKDGLYEQYF,TGTGCCAGCAGCTTGAAGGACGGACTCTACGAGCAGTACTTC
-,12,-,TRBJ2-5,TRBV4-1,CASSHQGETQYF,TGCGCCAGCAGCCATCAGGGAGAGACCCAGTACTTC
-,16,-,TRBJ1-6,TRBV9,CASSVAPRRDNSPLHF,TGTGCCAGCAGCGTAGCCCCGAGAAGAGATAATTCACCCCTCCACTTT